Presented here are 11 T cell receptor beta chains from one specimen sequenced in a study of T cell responses to AZD1222 COVID-19 vaccine. Produced via immunoSEQ multiplex PCR; TCRdb's table is partial and in-frame only. The sample lists about 100,000 clones; over 90% were seen once. The starting material was peripheral blood, obtained on day 0 of AZD1222 vaccination. Receptors originate from an adult in good health.

Worth noting for this clone: Sequence at one end of the junction differs from germline and may be a read error. The V call is TRBV9, the J call TRBJ1-2, with a weak D call TRBD1 (6 bases). The CDR3 runs to 14 residues. The germline V gene has CDR1 SGDLS and CDR2 YYNGEE. The CDR3 reads CASSVVGPLTDSAF. CDR3 nucleotide sequence: TGTGCCAGCAGCGTAGTGGGGCCCTTGACGGACAGTGCCTTC.

This clone came up a few times. V usage is TRBV5-1 and J usage is TRBJ2-3, with D perhaps given as TRBD1 or TRBD2 (5 bases each). The CDR3 is 16 residues long. CDR1 and CDR2 (germline): SGHRS, YFSETQ. V lost 5 bases and J 5 bases, leaving 21 bases between the germline ends. CDR3 in amino acids: CASSLGTANTGDTQYF. CDR3 nucleotide sequence: TGCGCCAGCAGTTTAGGGACCGCCAACACGGGAGATACGCAGTATTTT. Filled out from reference TRBV5-1 and TRBJ2-3, the complete variable domain reads KAGVTQTPRYLIKTRGQQVTLSCSPISGHRSVSWYQQTPGQGLQFLFEYFSETQRNKGNFPGRFSGRQFSNSRSEMNVSTLELGDSALYLCASSLGTANTGDTQYFGPGTRLTVL.

J is TRBJ2-5 and V is TRBV29-1; D is unresolved. V was shortened by 2 bases and J by 4 bases, with 8 bases between the two germline ends. The germline gives CDR1 SQVTM, CDR2 ANQGSEA. The CDR3 is 12 residues long. The CDR3 DNA reads TGCAGCGTTGAATTTGAGCTAGAGACCCAGTACTTC. Translated, it gives CSVEFELETQYF.

The chain couples TRBV15 to TRBJ1-4; D is unclear. The V and J ends lost 1 base and 7 bases respectively, with 13 bases between them. Looked up from germline, CDR1 is LNHNV and CDR2 is YYDKDF (reference sequence). This CDR3 spans 15 amino acids. CDR3 protein: CATSRGGGLGEKLFF. In nucleotides, the CDR3 is TGTGCCACCAGCAGAGGGGGAGGGCTTGGTGAAAAACTGTTTTTT.

The J gene is TRBJ1-1, the V gene TRBV5-8; unclear D gene. The CDR3 spans 16 residues. Germline CDR1 SGHTS, CDR2 YDEGEE. The ends were cut back, 0 bases at V and 1 base at J, with 13 bases in the middle. DNA of the CDR3: TGTGCCAGCAGCTTGGTCGGCTTGAGGAAGAACACTGAAGCTTTCTTT. Its translation: CASSLVGLRKNTEAFF. Full variable domain (missing parts from reference TRBV5-8 and TRBJ1-1): EAGVTQSPTHLIKTRGQQATLRCSPISGHTSVYWYQQALGLGLQFLLWYDEGEERNRGNFPPRFSGRQFPNYSSELNVNALELEDSALYLCASSLVGLRKNTEAFFGQGTRLTVV.

The V gene is TRBV30, the J gene TRBJ1-1; the D gene is possibly TRBD1 (5 bases). Germline V gives CDR1 GTSNPN, CDR2 SVGIG (reference sequence). CDR3 length: 14 residues. Trimming stripped 2 bases from V and 5 bases from J, with 15 bases between. CDR3 residues: CAWSSSAGGTEAFF. Here the CDR3 DNA reads TGTGCCTGGAGTAGTTCCGCGGGGGGAACTGAAGCTTTCTTT.

The J gene is TRBJ1-2, the V gene TRBV19; 7 bases match TRBD1. This CDR3 contains 15 residues. The germline CDR1 and CDR2 sequences are LNHDA and SQIVND (reference sequence). With 4 bases clipped from V and 3 bases from J, the junction kept 8 bases outside the gene matches. This CDR3 reads CASSKGTAYYYGYTF. In nucleotides, the CDR3 is TGTGCCAGTAGTAAAGGGACAGCTTATTACTATGGCTACACCTTC.

The rearrangement joins TRBV9 to TRBJ2-5, with no clear D. Germline V gene lookup returns CDR1 SGDLS and CDR2 YYNGEE. This CDR3 comprises 17 residues. The germline V and J ends were trimmed by 4 bases and 0 bases, with 19 bases remaining between them. This CDR3 reads CASSSPPPLGNQETQYF. Written as DNA, the CDR3 is TGTGCCAGCAGCTCTCCCCCCCCGCTAGGGAACCAAGAGACCCAGTACTTC.

This sequence joins TRBV7-2 and TRBJ2-5; D possibly uses TRBD1 or TRBD2 (5 bases each). There are 15 residues in the CDR3. CDR1 SGHTA and CDR2 FQGNSA come from the germline V gene. Trimming took off 4 bases at V and 9 bases at J, with 21 bases between the two ends. Here the CDR3 DNA reads TGTGCCAGCAGCTCCCAGACCGGGACCGGGTTGTCCCAGTACTTC. Its translation is CASSSQTGTGLSQYF. Filled out from reference TRBV7-2 and TRBJ2-5, the complete variable domain reads GAGVSQSPSNKVTEKGKDVELRCDPISGHTALYWYRQSLGQGLEFLIYFQGNSAPDKSGLPSDRFSAERTGGSVSTLTIQRTQQEDSAVYLCASSSQTGTGLSQYFGPGTRLLVL.

V usage is TRBV2 and J usage is TRBJ1-4; tentatively, D is TRBD1 (6 bases). Germline CDR1 reads SNHLY; CDR2 reads FYNNEI. With 4 bases removed from V and 6 bases from J, the gap between germline ends came to 9 bases. The CDR3 covers 13 residues. CDR3 residues: CASSANRDEKLFF. CDR3 in DNA: TGTGCCAGCAGTGCAAACAGGGATGAAAAACTGTTTTTT.

The rearrangement links TRBV19 to TRBJ1-2; no firm D call. The CDR3 runs 13 residues. Germline CDR1 and CDR2: LNHDA and SQIVND (reference sequence). V lost 7 bases and J lost 0, with 9 bases in between. In nucleotides, the CDR3 is TGTGCCAGTAATTTGGGCCCTAACTATGGCTACACCTTC. Its protein is CASNLGPNYGYTF.